Listed below are T cell receptor beta chains from one sample, sequenced in a study of control samples from healthy donors and cancer patients. Only in-frame clones appear in the TCRdb table, and some are missing; sequencing was by immunoSEQ multiplex PCR. The repertoire holds 170,000 or so clones, with approximately 92% as singletons. Sequencing used blood. Source of these receptors: a man aged 18 to 29 in good health. The CDR3 runs from the conserved cysteine through the conserved F or W. The D gene is left open where the match is weak. The size of a clone is reported for some rows only, either as once, few or many, or as a class for expanded clones.

V gene: TRBV19; J gene: TRBJ1-2; clone size: once; D gene: .; CDR3 protein: CATLDRPPNGYTF; CDR3 DNA: TGTGCCACCCTAGACAGGCCGCCCAATGGCTACACCTTC
V gene: TRBV6-1; J gene: TRBJ1-2; clone size: .; D gene: .; CDR3 protein: CASSETQGYGYTF; CDR3 DNA: TGTGCCAGCAGTGAAACTCAGGGCTATGGCTACACCTTC
V gene: TRBV24-1; J gene: TRBJ1-2; clone size: .; D gene: .; CDR3 protein: CATNYGPTHGYTF; CDR3 DNA: TGTGCCACCAATTATGGGCCCACCCATGGCTACACCTTC
V gene: TRBV2; J gene: TRBJ1-6; clone size: .; D gene: TRBD1; CDR3 protein: CASRDRGQGYSPLHF; CDR3 DNA: TGTGCCAGCAGGGATAGGGGGCAAGGCTATTCACCCCTCCACTTT
V gene: TRBV5-5; J gene: TRBJ2-7; clone size: .; D gene: TRBD2; CDR3 protein: CASSLLGLAGGPRAYEQYF; CDR3 DNA: TGTGCCAGCAGCTTACTGGGACTAGCGGGGGGCCCTAGGGCGTACGAGCAGTACTTC
V gene: TRBV18; J gene: TRBJ1-1; clone size: .; D gene: .; CDR3 protein: CASSALQEKGTEAFF; CDR3 DNA: TGTGCCAGCTCAGCCCTACAGGAGAAAGGGACTGAAGCTTTCTTT
V gene: TRBV12-3/TRBV12-4; J gene: TRBJ1-1; clone size: few; D gene: .; CDR3 protein: CASRLGEYTEAFF; CDR3 DNA: TGTGCCAGCAGGCTGGGGGAGTACACTGAAGCTTTCTTT
V gene: TRBV5-1; J gene: TRBJ1-5; clone size: once; D gene: .; CDR3 protein: CASSLAGRPNQPQHF; CDR3 DNA: TGCGCCAGCAGCTTGGCCGGGAGACCCAATCAGCCCCAGCATTTT
V gene: TRBV2; J gene: TRBJ2-1; clone size: .; D gene: TRBD1; CDR3 protein: CASSERTGGGRNEQFF; CDR3 DNA: TGTGCCAGCAGTGAAAGGACAGGGGGCGGAAGGAATGAGCAGTTCTTC
V gene: TRBV3-1/TRBV3-2; J gene: TRBJ1-6; clone size: .; D gene: .; CDR3 protein: CASSLKLGLLKGSPLHF; CDR3 DNA: TGTGCCAGCAGCCTCAAATTGGGACTCCTAAAGGGTTCACCCCTCCACTTT
V gene: TRBV24-1; J gene: TRBJ2-2; clone size: once; D gene: TRBD1; CDR3 protein: CATSGTGNTGELFF; CDR3 DNA: TGTGCCACCAGCGGGACAGGGAACACCGGGGAGCTGTTTTTT
V gene: TRBV28; J gene: TRBJ2-7; clone size: .; D gene: .; CDR3 protein: CATQRGGTPIYYEQYF; CDR3 DNA: TGTGCCACCCAACGCGGAGGGACCCCTATATACTACGAGCAGTACTTC
V gene: TRBV24-1; J gene: TRBJ1-5; clone size: once; D gene: .; CDR3 protein: CATSALGGVDQPQHF; CDR3 DNA: TGTGCCACCAGTGCGTTGGGAGGGGTTGATCAGCCCCAGCATTTT
V gene: TRBV28; J gene: TRBJ1-1; clone size: .; D gene: .; CDR3 protein: CASSLLQSEAFF; CDR3 DNA: TGTGCCAGCAGTTTGTTACAGTCTGAAGCTTTCTTT
V gene: TRBV24-1; J gene: TRBJ1-2; clone size: .; D gene: .; CDR3 protein: CATSDWTTNYGYTF; CDR3 DNA: TGTGCCACCAGTGATTGGACAACTAACTATGGCTACACCTTC
V gene: TRBV28; J gene: TRBJ2-4; clone size: .; D gene: .; CDR3 protein: CASRFTGDIQYF; CDR3 DNA: TGTGCCAGCAGGTTTACGGGGGACATTCAGTACTTC
V gene: TRBV30; J gene: TRBJ1-2; clone size: .; D gene: .; CDR3 protein: CAWSVKGWGSANYGYTF; CDR3 DNA: TGTGCCTGGAGTGTAAAGGGTTGGGGCAGTGCTAACTATGGCTACACCTTC
V gene: TRBV6-1; J gene: TRBJ1-2; clone size: few; D gene: .; CDR3 protein: CASSERNREHRFGYTF; CDR3 DNA: TGTGCCAGCAGTGAAAGAAACAGGGAACACCGATTTGGCTACACCTTC
V gene: TRBV9; J gene: TRBJ2-1; clone size: .; D gene: TRBD1; CDR3 protein: CASSETGTVYNEQFF; CDR3 DNA: TGTGCCAGCAGCGAGACCGGGACAGTTTACAATGAGCAGTTCTTC
V gene: TRBV5-1; J gene: TRBJ2-1; clone size: .; D gene: TRBD1; CDR3 protein: CASSLGGTVNNEQFF; CDR3 DNA: TGCGCCAGCAGCTTGGGGGGGACAGTGAACAATGAGCAGTTCTTC
V gene: TRBV6-5; J gene: TRBJ1-6; clone size: .; D gene: .; CDR3 protein: CASSTGYSPLHF; CDR3 DNA: TGTGCCAGCAGTACAGGGTATTCACCCCTCCACTTT
V gene: TRBV20-1; J gene: TRBJ2-1; clone size: .; D gene: .; CDR3 protein: CSASNPGTVYNEQFF; CDR3 DNA: TGCAGTGCTAGTAATCCAGGGACGGTCTACAATGAGCAGTTCTTC
V gene: TRBV3-1/TRBV3-2; J gene: TRBJ2-5; clone size: .; D gene: .; CDR3 protein: CASSQGGARQETQYF; CDR3 DNA: TGTGCCAGCAGCCAAGGTGGGGCCAGACAAGAGACCCAGTACTTC
V gene: TRBV12-3/TRBV12-4; J gene: TRBJ1-6; clone size: .; D gene: .; CDR3 protein: CASSLGGDSPLHF; CDR3 DNA: TGTGCCAGCAGTTTAGGCGGGGATTCACCCCTCCACTTT
V gene: TRBV10-2; J gene: TRBJ1-5; clone size: .; D gene: .; CDR3 protein: CASSESGRPTNQPQHF; CDR3 DNA: TGCGCCAGCAGTGAGTCCGGAAGGCCAACCAATCAGCCCCAGCATTTT
V gene: TRBV5-1; J gene: TRBJ1-1; clone size: .; D gene: .; CDR3 protein: CASSLDTGAATEAFF; CDR3 DNA: TGCGCCAGCAGCTTGGATACGGGGGCGGCCACTGAAGCTTTCTTT
V gene: TRBV5-5; J gene: TRBJ2-3; clone size: once; D gene: TRBD1; CDR3 protein: CASSSYRGMASKTDTQYF; CDR3 DNA: TGTGCCAGCAGCTCTTACAGGGGTATGGCCTCGAAGACAGATACGCAGTATTTT
V gene: TRBV10-3; J gene: TRBJ2-1; clone size: .; D gene: TRBD1; CDR3 protein: CAIRTGTVYNEQFF; CDR3 DNA: TGTGCCATCAGGACCGGGACAGTCTACAATGAGCAGTTCTTC
V gene: TRBV10-3; J gene: TRBJ2-7; clone size: .; D gene: .; CDR3 protein: CAIKDGFDYEQYF; CDR3 DNA: TGTGCCATCAAAGACGGATTCGACTACGAGCAGTACTTC
V gene: TRBV5-1; J gene: TRBJ1-3; clone size: .; D gene: .; CDR3 protein: CASSKSGGDLSGNTIYF; CDR3 DNA: TGCGCCAGCAGCAAGAGTGGGGGCGACCTCTCTGGAAACACCATATATTTT
V gene: TRBV30; J gene: TRBJ2-2; clone size: .; D gene: .; CDR3 protein: CAWSVLARNTGELFF; CDR3 DNA: TGTGCCTGGAGTGTCCTAGCGAGGAACACCGGGGAGCTGTTTTTT
V gene: TRBV10-3; J gene: TRBJ1-3; clone size: .; D gene: TRBD1; CDR3 protein: CAAGQGSGNTIYF; CDR3 DNA: TGTGCCGCTGGACAGGGGTCTGGAAACACCATATATTTT
V gene: TRBV4-2; J gene: TRBJ2-3; clone size: .; D gene: TRBD2; CDR3 protein: CASSPTTKVAGGRDRTDTQYF; CDR3 DNA: TGTGCCAGCAGCCCGACAACTAAGGTAGCGGGGGGGCGGGATCGAACAGATACGCAGTATTTT